The 23 T cell receptor beta chains in this list originate from one sample, sequenced in a study of blood T cells in healthy people across ages. Using a J-beta primer mix together with a sample-barcoded 5' primer, a second PCR was run for roughly 6 to 12 cycles. TCRdb reanalysed the 5' RACE reads using MiXCR and keeps one entry per CDR3 protein. The profile covers hundreds of thousands of distinct CDR3 sequences, with roughly 50% appearing a single time and approximately 20% taken by the ten largest. Sample: blood. These receptors came from a man aged 25 to 40 in good health.

J is TRBJ2-1 and V is TRBV5-1; 12 positions agree with TRBD1. The junction had 11 bases not matched to a gene; V was cut back by 9 bases and J by 10 bases. CDR1 and CDR2 (germline): SGHRS, YFSETQ. The CDR3 sequence is 14 residues long. In DNA, the CDR3 is TGCGCCACCTCCACCACGGGACAGGGGGCCGAGCAGTTCTTC. The encoded protein is CATSTTGQGAEQFF.

The chain recombines TRBV11-2 with TRBJ2-6; D is perhaps TRBD2 (7 bases). The germline gives CDR1 SGHAT, CDR2 FQNNGV. The CDR3 contains 17 residues. V gave up 8 bases and J gave up 0 bases, with 17 bases separating them. The CDR3 region is CASSNGGPPSGANVLTF. As DNA, the CDR3 is TGTGCCAGCTCGAACGGGGGGCCACCCTCTGGGGCCAACGTCCTGACTTTC.

This clonotype was seen ten or more times. V is TRBV28 and J is TRBJ1-2, with D perhaps TRBD1 (5 bases). CDR1 is MDHEN and CDR2 is SYDVKM in the germline V gene. The V end was cut by 2 bases, the J end by 4 bases, with 8 bases between. The CDR3 runs 13 residues. CDR3 amino acids: CASSLKDTYGYTF. The CDR3 DNA reads TGTGCCAGCAGTTTAAAGGACACCTATGGCTACACCTTC.

The V call is TRBV7-9, the J call TRBJ2-1; TRBD1 aligns across 7 bases. In germline, CDR1 is SEHNR, CDR2 FQNEAQ (reference sequence). The ends lost 3 bases at V and 7 bases at J; junction bases unmatched: 6. CDR3 length: 14 residues. The CDR3 reads CASSLTGNGNEQFF. CDR3 coding DNA: TGTGCCAGCAGCTTGACAGGGAACGGAAATGAGCAGTTCTTC.

This clonotype was seen a few times. V usage is TRBV20-1 and J usage is TRBJ2-5, with D perhaps matching TRBD1 (6 bases). CDR1 is DFQATT, CDR2 SNEGSKA, per germline (reference sequence). The CDR3 totals 13 residues. Trimming shortened V by 0 bases and J by 3 bases, and 8 bases separated the two germline ends. This chain's CDR3 is CSARDWTEETQYF. The CDR3 coding sequence is TGCAGTGCTAGAGATTGGACAGAAGAGACCCAGTACTTC.

This clonotype has just a few counts. The chain carries TRBV20-1 and TRBJ2-2, with 8 bases identical to TRBD2. The CDR3 sequence is 18 residues long. Germline CDR1 and CDR2: DFQATT and SNEGSKA (reference sequence). V lost 0 bases and J lost 2; bases outside the gene matches: 11. Here the CDR3 DNA reads TGCAGTGCTAGAGATCTCACCGCGGGGGGTCCCAACACCGGGGAGCTGTTTTTT. It specifies CSARDLTAGGPNTGELFF.

The CDR3 sequence is CAISALLREAGGTYEQYF. CDR3 nucleotide sequence: TGTGCCATCAGTGCGCTCTTAAGGGAGGCAGGGGGGACCTACGAGCAGTACTTC. The chain employs TRBV10-3 and TRBJ2-7; possibly TRBD1 for D (7 bases). Germline values: CDR1 ENHRY, CDR2 SYGVKD. The CDR3 is 18 residues long. V lost 4 bases, J lost 2 bases, and 24 bases lay in between.

The chain uses TRBV12-3 or TRBV12-4 and TRBJ2-6, with D tentatively TRBD2 (5 bases). V gave up 5 bases and J gave up 2 bases, with 10 bases separating them. The CDR3 spans 15 residues. The CDR3 here is CASSIGVTGANVLTF. CDR3 in DNA: TGTGCCAGCAGTATCGGGGTTACTGGGGCCAACGTCCTGACTTTC.

A single count supports this clonotype. The rearrangement joins TRBV4-1 to TRBJ2-7; no clear D. The CDR3 length is 16 residues. CDR1 and CDR2 from the germline V gene are MGHRA and YSYEKL. Trimming took 0 bases from V and 0 from J, leaving 12 bases between them. As DNA, the CDR3 is TGCGCCAGCAGCCAAGAGCCGGCATCTAGCTCCTACGAGCAGTACTTC. This sequence encodes CASSQEPASSSYEQYF.

The chain combines TRBV5-1 with TRBJ2-1; 9 nucleotides match TRBD2. The CDR3 runs 14 residues. V shed 7 bases and J 8 bases; nucleotides not matched to a gene: 10. Germline-derived CDR1 and CDR2 are SGHRS and YFSETQ. The CDR3 DNA is TGCGCCAGCGCCTTTCCGCGGGAGGGCGATGAGCAGTTCTTC. Its translation is CASAFPREGDEQFF.

The rearrangement uses TRBV6-2 or TRBV6-3 and TRBJ2-1; weak D call: TRBD1 (5 bases). This CDR3 region has 16 residues. Germline V gene sequence: CDR1 MNHEY, CDR2 SVGEGT. V lost 4 bases and J 2 bases, leaving 15 bases between the germline ends. CDR3 protein: CASSLARGPTYNEQFF. The CDR3 region has the DNA TGTGCCAGCAGTTTAGCTAGGGGCCCAACCTACAATGAGCAGTTCTTC.

This chain uses TRBV27 with TRBJ1-5; weak D call: TRBD1 (5 bases). The CDR3 length is 16 residues. Germline V gives CDR1 MNHEY, CDR2 SMNVEV (reference sequence). The V end lost 4 bases, the J end lost 7 bases, and 20 bases lay between the germline ends. In DNA form, the CDR3 reads TGTGCCAGCAGTTCCCTGGAGCAGAGGGACGGACAGCCCCAGCATTTT. Its protein is CASSSLEQRDGQPQHF.

This clonotype has a single count. This chain connects TRBV7-2 to TRBJ1-2; 7 nucleotides align to TRBD1. Germline CDR1 SGHTA, CDR2 FQGNSA. Trimming at V came to 5 bases and at J to 6 bases, leaving 12 bases not matched to a gene. The CDR3 extends over 15 amino acids. CDR3 amino acids: CASSPGGTDPNGYTF. CDR3 DNA: TGTGCCAGCAGCCCAGGCGGGACAGACCCGAATGGCTACACCTTC.

The rearrangement links TRBV30 to TRBJ1-1; unclear D gene. CDR3 length: 13 residues. Germline values: CDR1 GTSNPN, CDR2 SVGIG (reference sequence). The V end was cut by 1 base, the J end by 0 bases, with 6 bases between. As DNA, the CDR3 is TGTGCCTGGAGTGCCAGAGTGAACACTGAAGCTTTCTTT. Translating gives CAWSARVNTEAFF.

The chain has TRBV7-9 and TRBJ1-1, with D possibly being TRBD1 (5 bases). CDR1 is SEHNR and CDR2 is FQNEAQ in the germline V gene (reference sequence). V was pared by 7 bases and J by 0 bases, with 12 bases between. The CDR3 extends over 14 amino acids. The CDR3 loop is CASNRQQLNTEAFF. CDR3 bases: TGTGCCAGCAACCGACAGCAGCTGAACACTGAAGCTTTCTTT.

The chain has TRBV7-9 and TRBJ1-2; weak D call: TRBD1 (5 bases). The V gene lost 2 bases and the J gene lost 4 bases, with 11 bases spanning the gap. CDR1 and CDR2 (germline): SEHNR, FQNEAQ (reference sequence). The CDR3 is 14 residues long. The CDR3 DNA follows: TGTGCCAGCAGCTTATCGCAGGGCGGCTATGGCTACACCTTC. Its translation: CASSLSQGGYGYTF.

The CDR3 region has the DNA TGTGCCAGCAGTCCGACCCGGGAAACTGAAGCTTTCTTT. Protein product: CASSPTRETEAFF. This rearrangement joins TRBV12-3 or TRBV12-4 to TRBJ1-1, with unresolved D. The CDR3 is 13 amino acids. Trimming pared 5 bases from V and 5 bases from J, leaving 12 bases between.

In regard to this clonotype: At one end, the junction sequence differs from germline, possibly due to a read error. This chain connects TRBV5-1 to TRBJ1-1; TRBD1 matches at 7 bases. The CDR3 has 16 residues. Germline V CDR1 and CDR2: SGHRS, YFSETQ. DNA of the CDR3: TGCACCAGCAGTGCAGGAGACAGGGCGGGGGACACTGAAGCTTTCTTT. It is translated as CTSSAGDRAGDTEAFF.

Remarks on this clonotype: At one of its ends the junction is not consistent with the germline gene, which may arise from a read error. The V call is TRBV7-7, the J call TRBJ2-7, with 9 bases that match TRBD2. This CDR3 contains 16 residues. CDR1 is SSHAT and CDR2 is FNYEAQ in the germline V gene (reference sequence). CDR3 region: CASSPTPGLASDEQYF. The CDR3 coding sequence is TGTGCTAGCAGTCCAACGCCGGGACTAGCCTCCGATGAGCAGTACTTC.

To note about this clonotype: An end of the junction does not agree with germline; a read error may underlie this. V is TRBV7-6 and J is TRBJ1-1; maybe TRBD1 (6 bases). CDR1 is SGHVS, CDR2 FNYEAQ, per germline. The CDR3 is made up of 15 amino acids. CDR3 nucleotides: TGTGCCAGCAGCGAACAAAGGGGGATAAACACTGAGGCTTTCTTT. Protein product: CASSEQRGINTEAFF.

This clonotype was recorded once. The chain uses TRBV4-3 and TRBJ2-2; 9 bases agree with TRBD2. J gave up 7 bases and V 0 bases, and 9 bases lay outside the gene matches. CDR1 is LGHNA and CDR2 is YSLEER in the germline V gene. The CDR3 has 17 residues. The CDR3 DNA sequence: TGCGCCAGCAGCCAAGATTGGAGAGCGGGAGGAGGCGGGGAGCTGTTTTTT. The encoded protein is CASSQDWRAGGGGELFF.

This chain uses TRBV20-1 with TRBJ2-1; 9 bases are a match to TRBD2. The CDR3 contains 15 residues. Trimming cost V 1 base and J 4 bases; bases outside gene matches: 5. In germline, CDR1 is DFQATT, CDR2 SNEGSKA (reference sequence). For the CDR3, the DNA is TGCAGTGCTAGAGGGGCCAGCGGGGGGTACAATGAGCAGTTCTTC. It translates to CSARGASGGYNEQFF.

The rearrangement links TRBV20-1 to TRBJ1-2; 7 bases are shared with TRBD1. Germline CDR1 reads DFQATT; CDR2 reads SNEGSKA (reference sequence). V was clipped by 0 bases and J by 8 bases; unmatched bases: 9. The CDR3 runs 14 residues. For the CDR3, the DNA is TGCAGTGCTAGAGAGGACAGGCTTCCCGGCGGCTACACCTTC. Amino acids: CSAREDRLPGGYTF.